This TCR beta chain is drawn from a study of blood T cell repertoires in COVID-19. In the original processing: It was from reference gene primer amplification that nucleated cell counts were estimated. Using immunoSEQ multiplex PCR, the repertoire was profiled, and TCRdb retains in-frame clones only, with some absent. From that table come the V and J calls and clone size; the DNA was used to work out D and trimming. Seen here are under 130,000 clones, roughly 90% observed once, and the top ten hold 3.5% to 4%. The CDR3 length is 14 residues. The junction had 10 bases not matched to a gene; V was cut back by 8 bases and J by 4 bases. The germline gives CDR1 SQVTM, CDR2 ANQGSEA.

The rearrangement links TRBV29-1 to TRBJ1-1, with 10 bases matching TRBD1. Specimen: peripheral blood. The TCR comes from a woman aged 60-75 years with acute or convalescent COVID-19. CDR3 DNA: TGCAGCTTCGGGACAGGGGCATTGGGCACTGAAGCTTTCTTT. It translates to CSFGTGALGTEAFF.